The rows below give T cell receptor beta chains drawn from one sample of a study of T-cell reconstitution after alpha-beta-depleted transplantation in children. TCRdb independently ran MiXCR on the PCR reads; one entry per CDR3 protein. The table lists some 200,000 distinct CDR3 sequences, 9.7% of them singletons, with approximately 5% in the top ten. This sample comprised PBMCs from the stem cell graft donor, obtained from the stem cell graft. The receptors derive from a human donor who donated a stem cell graft to a child with SCID. Each CDR3 is given with its conserved first and last residue. The D gene is left open where the match is weak. Some rows mark clone size as missing; the rest say once, few, many or name a class of expanded clone.

CAGRGSVGDSPLHF | TGTGCCGGTCGGGGGAGCGTCGGGGATTCACCCCTCCACTTT | NA | TRBJ1-6 | TRBV30 | few
CSAPGTSAKQETQYF | TGCAGTGCTCCCGGGACTAGCGCGAAACAAGAGACCCAGTACTTC | TRBD2 | TRBJ2-5 | TRBV20-1 | many
CASSLARLTLNTEAFF | TGCGCCAGCAGCTTGGCACGGCTAACCTTGAACACTGAAGCTTTCTTT | NA | TRBJ1-1 | TRBV5-1 | many
CASSPIAASVAGELFF | TGTGCCAGCTCACCGATAGCGGCGTCCGTGGCCGGGGAGCTGTTTTTT | NA | TRBJ2-2 | TRBV18 | many
CSARSGSGAFF | TGCAGTGCTAGATCTGGTAGTGGCGCTTTCTTT | NA | TRBJ1-1 | TRBV20-1 | many
CASQQGQETQYF | TGTGCCAGCCAACAGGGGCAAGAGACCCAGTACTTC | TRBD1 | TRBJ2-5 | TRBV12-3/TRBV12-4 | many
CASSLVALQDGGYTF | TGCGCCAGCAGCTTGGTAGCCCTCCAGGATGGAGGCTACACCTTC | NA | TRBJ1-2 | TRBV5-1 | many
CASSPRPTGDYEQYF | TGCGCCAGCAGCCCACGGCCTACAGGGGACTACGAGCAGTACTTC | TRBD1 | TRBJ2-7 | TRBV5-1 | many
CASSLEGSNSYEQYF | TGCGCCAGCAGCTTGGAGGGCAGTAACTCCTACGAGCAGTACTTC | NA | TRBJ2-7 | TRBV5-1 | few
CASSQDLGQLSHSGNTIYF | TGCGCCAGCAGCCAAGATTTAGGACAGCTATCACACTCTGGAAACACCATATATTTT | NA | TRBJ1-3 | TRBV4-1 | NA
CASSRKGTENSPLHF | TGTGCCAGCAGCCGTAAGGGGACGGAAAATTCACCCCTCCACTTT | NA | TRBJ1-6 | TRBV27 | many
CASSLGSGGSFIQYF | TGTGCCAGCAGCTTAGGCAGCGGGGGCAGTTTCATTCAGTACTTC | TRBD2 | TRBJ2-4 | TRBV7-9 | NA
CASSQRTVGEKLFF | TGTGCCAGCAGTCAAAGGACAGTTGGAGAAAAACTGTTTTTT | NA | TRBJ1-4 | TRBV12-3/TRBV12-4 | many
CASARGLPNTEAFF | TGTGCCTCTGCCCGTGGGCTCCCGAACACTGAAGCTTTCTTT | NA | TRBJ1-1 | TRBV10-3 | many
CASSRRYGTETNSNQPQHF | TGTGCCAGCAGCCGAAGATACGGGACAGAGACAAATAGCAATCAGCCCCAGCATTTT | TRBD1 | TRBJ1-5 | TRBV4-2 | NA
CASRQFDLNTEAFF | TGTGCCAGCCGACAGTTTGATTTGAACACTGAAGCTTTCTTT | NA | TRBJ1-1 | TRBV27 | many
CSVRSPSGEPDTQYF | TGCAGCGTTCGGTCCCCTAGCGGGGAGCCAGATACGCAGTATTTT | TRBD2 | TRBJ2-3 | TRBV29-1 | many
CAVSEYGGETQYF | TGTGCCGTCAGTGAATACGGTGGAGAGACCCAGTACTTC | NA | TRBJ2-5 | TRBV10-3 | NA
CSVCRSGEETQYF | TGCAGCGTTTGTAGAAGCGGGGAAGAGACCCAGTACTTC | TRBD2 | TRBJ2-5 | TRBV29-1 | many
CASSPRRTSVEEQYF | TGTGCCAGCAGCCCGAGACGGACAAGTGTGGAAGAGCAGTACTTC | NA | TRBJ2-7 | TRBV9 | many
CASSSSDRGLKNEQFF | TGTGCCAGCAGTTCCTCGGACAGGGGGCTGAAGAATGAGCAGTTCTTC | TRBD1 | TRBJ2-1 | TRBV12-3/TRBV12-4 | many
CASSFGRSSYEQYF | TGTGCCAGCAGTTTCGGTCGGAGCTCCTACGAGCAGTACTTC | NA | TRBJ2-7 | TRBV12-3/TRBV12-4 | many
CASSWGQGDSPLHF | TGTGCCAGCAGCTGGGGACAGGGTGATTCACCCCTCCACTTT | TRBD1 | TRBJ1-6 | TRBV5-6 | many
CASSVGTGVRGETQYF | TGTGCCAGCAGCGTTGGGACAGGGGTGCGAGGAGAGACCCAGTACTTC | TRBD1 | TRBJ2-5 | TRBV9 | NA
CASSQLGRPGNF | TGTGCCAGCAGCCAACTAGGACGCCCTGGGAACTTC | NA | TRBJ2-7 | TRBV6-6 | many
CASSLADRHNEQFF | TGCGCCAGCAGCTTGGCCGATAGACACAATGAGCAGTTCTTC | NA | TRBJ2-1 | TRBV5-1 | many
CASSFLAAIGANFGYTF | TGTGCCAGCAGTTTCCTAGCGGCCATCGGGGCGAATTTTGGCTACACCTTC | NA | TRBJ1-2 | TRBV12-3/TRBV12-4 | many
CVSSRVGTSYDEQFF | TGCGTCAGCAGTCGGGTCGGGACTTCCTACGATGAGCAGTTCTTC | NA | TRBJ2-1 | TRBV5-1 | NA
CASSFKSRGGNTEAFF | TGCGCCAGCAGCTTTAAATCTAGGGGGGGGAACACTGAAGCTTTCTTT | NA | TRBJ1-1 | TRBV5-1 | many
CATSDPGREETQYF | TGTGCCACCAGTGACCCTGGACGGGAAGAGACCCAGTACTTC | NA | TRBJ2-5 | TRBV24-1 | many
CASSIMGGGYGEQFF | TGTGCCAGCTCTATTATGGGGGGAGGTTACGGTGAGCAGTTCTTC | NA | TRBJ2-1 | TRBV12-3/TRBV12-4 | many
CATSKISGTSGGSSTDTQYF | TGTGCCACCAGCAAAATCTCCGGGACTAGCGGGGGTTCTAGCACAGATACGCAGTATTTT | TRBD2 | TRBJ2-3 | TRBV15 | many
CASSLARDRVYTSTDTQYF | TGCGCCAGCAGCTTAGCCCGGGACAGGGTTTACACTAGCACAGATACGCAGTATTTT | TRBD1 | TRBJ2-3 | TRBV5-1 | NA
CASSLHGNSPLHF | TGTGCCAGCAGTTTGCATGGTAATTCACCCCTCCACTTT | NA | TRBJ1-6 | TRBV12-3/TRBV12-4 | few
CASSFDVGELFF | TGTGCCAGCAGTTTTGATGTCGGGGAGCTGTTTTTT | NA | TRBJ2-2 | TRBV12-3/TRBV12-4 | many
CASSQERSEQFF | TGTGCCAGCAGCCAAGAGAGGTCTGAGCAGTTCTTC | NA | TRBJ2-1 | TRBV3-1 | many
CASSSRRGQGFTGELFF | TGCGCCAGCAGCTCCCGCCGAGGACAGGGGTTCACCGGGGAGCTGTTTTTT | TRBD1 | TRBJ2-2 | TRBV5-1 | many
CASSLGQVPYEQYF | TGCGCCAGCAGCTTGGGACAGGTACCCTACGAGCAGTACTTC | NA | TRBJ2-7 | TRBV5-1 | many
CASSNLGGGTQETQYF | TGTGCCAGCAGCAACCTTGGGGGGGGGACCCAAGAGACCCAGTACTTC | TRBD2 | TRBJ2-5 | TRBV14 | few
CASGLIEASNSPLHF | TGTGCTAGTGGTTTGATAGAGGCCTCTAATTCACCCCTCCACTTT | NA | TRBJ1-6 | TRBV12-5 | NA
CASSQEYRATGNTIYF | TGTGCCAGCAGCCAAGAGTACAGGGCGACAGGAAACACCATATATTTT | NA | TRBJ1-3 | TRBV14 | many
CASSQDWGQPQHF | TGCGCCAGCAGCCAAGATTGGGGACAGCCCCAGCATTTT | NA | TRBJ1-5 | TRBV4-1 | many
CAWSALAHSGAFF | TGTGCCTGGAGTGCGCTGGCACACTCCGGAGCTTTCTTT | NA | TRBJ1-1 | TRBV30 | once
CASSQDRATLYEQYF | TGCGCCAGCAGCCAAGACAGGGCGACACTCTACGAGCAGTACTTC | NA | TRBJ2-7 | TRBV4-3 | many
CASSWGLGGYNEQFF | TGTGCCAGCAGCTGGGGGCTAGGTGGATACAATGAGCAGTTCTTC | NA | TRBJ2-1 | TRBV11-2 | many
CASSLGTGQGNQPQHF | TGTGCCAGCAGCTTAGGGACAGGGCAGGGCAATCAGCCCCAGCATTTT | TRBD1 | TRBJ1-5 | TRBV7-6 | NA